The 28 T cell receptor beta chains below were found in one sample sequenced in a study of long-term antiretroviral therapy in people with HIV. The authors ran the immunoSEQ assay, v3.0, at survey level. Clones were sequenced by immunoSEQ multiplex PCR, and TCRdb holds only the in-frame ones, with some missing. This sample has thousands of clones, with around 82% found just once. The starting material was unsorted PBMCs, obtained 0.4 years before starting antiretroviral therapy. The source is a young man with HIV.

This sequence joins TRBV7-8 and TRBJ1-4; no definite D call. Looked up from germline, CDR1 is SGHVS and CDR2 is FQNEAQ. V lost 1 base to trimming and J lost 7 bases, with 16 bases between them. CDR3 length: 16 residues. The CDR3: CASSLDLSGLGEKLFF. CDR3 nucleotides: TGTGCCAGCAGCTTAGATCTGTCGGGGTTGGGTGAAAAACTGTTTTTT. Using reference TRBV7-8 and TRBJ1-4 for the parts outside the CDR3, the full variable domain is GAGVSQSPRYKVAKRGQDVALRCDPISGHVSLFWYQQALGQGPEFLTYFQNEAQLDKSGLPSDRFFAERPEGSVSTLKIQRTQQEDSAVYLCASSLDLSGLGEKLFFGSGTQLSVL.

The chain uses TRBV28 and TRBJ1-5; perhaps TRBD1 as D (5 bases). Germline V gene sequence: CDR1 MDHEN, CDR2 SYDVKM. Deletions cut 1 base from V and 2 bases from J, with 9 bases between. The CDR3 loop spans 15 amino acids. For the CDR3, the DNA is TGTGCCAGCAGTTTATCGACAGTTGGCAATCAGCCCCAGCATTTT. Protein sequence: CASSLSTVGNQPQHF.

The chain is built from TRBV29-1 and TRBJ1-1; the match to TRBD1 covers 8 bases. The germline V gene encodes CDR1 SQVTM and CDR2 ANQGSEA. V gave up 6 bases and J gave up 5 bases; unmatched junction bases: 5. The CDR3 is 12 residues long. The CDR3 sequence is CSVSQGATEAFF. Here the CDR3 DNA reads TGCAGCGTGTCCCAGGGGGCTACTGAAGCTTTCTTT.

V usage is TRBV4-3 and J usage is TRBJ2-3, with D unresolved. The CDR3 covers 15 residues. Germline V gives CDR1 LGHNA, CDR2 YSLEER. V gave up 4 bases and J gave up 1 base, with 12 bases separating them. Here the CDR3 DNA reads TGCGCCAGCAGCCCCGGTGGGTCGGGCACAGATACGCAGTATTTT. It is translated as CASSPGGSGTDTQYF.

The chain recombines TRBV6-6 with TRBJ2-7, with TRBD2 as a possible D gene (7 bases). The V and J ends lost 6 bases and 2 bases respectively, with 17 bases between them. Per germline, CDR1 MNHNY and CDR2 SVGAGI (reference sequence). The CDR3 consists of 15 residues. The CDR3 loop reads CASRNAGAGPYEQYF. The CDR3 nucleotides are TGTGCCAGCAGGAACGCGGGGGCGGGCCCCTACGAGCAGTACTTC.

The V gene is TRBV5-4, the J gene TRBJ2-1; D not certain. V shed 2 bases and J shed 0 bases, with 9 bases lying between them. Germline V gene lookup returns CDR1 SGHNT and CDR2 YYREEE (reference sequence). This CDR3 is built from 15 residues. In DNA, the CDR3 is TGTGCCAGCAGCTTACACTTACTCTCCTACAATGAGCAGTTCTTC. It codes for CASSLHLLSYNEQFF.

The J gene is TRBJ2-7, the V gene TRBV19, with D unclear. Germline values: CDR1 LNHDA, CDR2 SQIVND (reference sequence). There are 14 residues in the CDR3. Trimming removed 3 bases from V and 6 bases from J, with 15 bases in between. CDR3 residues: CASSMGMSSGEQYF. CDR3 bases: TGTGCCAGTAGTATGGGGATGTCGTCAGGCGAGCAGTACTTC.

V and J are TRBV20-1 and TRBJ2-7; no clear D. The CDR3 contains 10 residues. V was clipped by 3 bases and J by 5 bases, with 5 bases between them. The V gene's germline CDR1 is DFQATT and CDR2 SNEGSKA (reference sequence). CDR3 in DNA: TGCAGTGCTAGTGACCACGAGCAGTACTTC. Amino acids: CSASDHEQYF.

V and J are TRBV18 and TRBJ1-4, with 8 bases lining up with TRBD1. The CDR3 runs 16 residues. Losses at the gene ends were 3 bases for V and 5 bases for J; bases not matched to a gene: 8. Germline V gene sequence: CDR1 KGHSH, CDR2 LQKENI. CDR3 protein: CASSPLGTGLNEKLFF. The CDR3 DNA sequence: TGTGCCAGCTCACCCCTCGGGACAGGTCTCAATGAAAAACTGTTTTTT.

This chain connects TRBV7-7 to TRBJ2-7; TRBD2 matches 15 bases. Germline lookup yields CDR1 SSHAT and CDR2 FNYEAQ (reference sequence). The CDR3 covers 15 residues. With 5 bases clipped from V and 4 bases from J, the junction kept 3 bases outside the gene matches. CDR3 region: CASSPGTSGGYEQYF. CDR3 bases: TGTGCCAGCAGCCCCGGGACTAGCGGGGGGTACGAGCAGTACTTC. Based on the CDR3 plus reference TRBV7-7 and TRBJ2-7, the full variable domain is GAGVSQSPRYKVTKRGQDVTLRCDPISSHATLYWYQQALGQGPEFLTYFNYEAQPDKSGLPSDRFSAERPEGSISTLTIQRTEQRDSAMYRCASSPGTSGGYEQYFGPGTRLTVT.

For this clone: At one of its ends the junction is not consistent with the germline gene, which may arise from a read error. This chain uses TRBV20-1 with TRBJ2-7; no clear D gene. Per the germline V gene, CDR1 is DFQATT and CDR2 is SNEGSKA (reference sequence). The CDR3 has 10 amino acids. For the CDR3, the DNA is TGCAGTGCTAGAGATAAAGGGTTTCACTTC. Translating gives CSARDKGFHF.

CDR3 nucleotides: TGCGCCAGCAGCAGGGACGACTATGGCTACACCTTC. Translating it yields CASSRDDYGYTF. The chain has TRBV5-1 and TRBJ1-2; TRBD1 might be the D (5 bases). This CDR3 has 12 residues. Germline V gene lookup returns CDR1 SGHRS and CDR2 YFSETQ. With 4 bases removed from V and 3 bases from J, the gap between germline ends came to 7 bases.

The J gene is TRBJ1-2, the V gene TRBV4-1; D remains ambiguous. This CDR3 contains 14 residues. V lost 0 bases and J 4 bases, leaving 9 bases between the germline ends. Per germline, CDR1 MGHRA and CDR2 YSYEKL. The CDR3 DNA sequence: TGCGCCAGCAGCCAAGATCCGTCGCCCTATGGCTACACCTTC. Amino acid sequence: CASSQDPSPYGYTF.

This chain joins TRBV19 and TRBJ1-1; maybe TRBD1 (5 bases). This CDR3 contains 13 residues. CDR1 and CDR2 (germline): LNHDA, SQIVND (reference sequence). Trimming pared 8 bases from V and 4 bases from J, leaving 14 bases between. For the CDR3, the DNA is TGTGCCAGTTTTTCGGCAGGGTTCACTGAAGCTTTCTTT. The encoded protein is CASFSAGFTEAFF. The whole variable domain, filled in from reference TRBV19 and TRBJ1-1, reads DGGITQSPKYLFRKEGQNVTLSCEQNLNHDAMYWYRQDPGQGLRLIYYSQIVNDFQKGDIAEGYSVSREKKESFPLTVTSAQKNPTAFYLCASFSAGFTEAFFGQGTRLTVV.

The chain recombines TRBV15 with TRBJ1-4; D remains unclear. The CDR3 length is 16 residues. V was cut by 3 bases and J by 7 bases, with 18 bases left in between. Germline loops: CDR1 LNHNV, CDR2 YYDKDF (reference sequence). The CDR3 sequence: CATSSPTAGPAEKLFF. The CDR3 nucleotides read TGTGCCACCAGCAGCCCCACGGCCGGTCCCGCTGAAAAACTGTTTTTT. Supplemented by reference TRBV15 and TRBJ1-4, the full variable domain reads DAMVIQNPRYQVTQFGKPVTLSCSQTLNHNVMYWYQQKSSQAPKLLFHYYDKDFNNEADTPDNFQSRRPNTSFCFLDIRSPGLGDTAMYLCATSSPTAGPAEKLFFGSGTQLSVL.

The chain recombines TRBV7-2 with TRBJ1-6, with D unclear. CDR3 length: 14 residues. Germline V lookup: CDR1 SGHTA, CDR2 FQGNSA. V was shortened by 1 base and J by 4 bases, with 5 bases between the two germline ends. CDR3 loop: CASSLGPYNSPLHF. In nucleotides, the CDR3 is TGTGCCAGCAGCTTAGGTCCGTATAATTCACCCCTCCACTTT.

The CDR3 coding sequence is TGTGCCATCAGTGAGTCGTTACTTTCTGGAAACACCATATATTTT. This codes for CAISESLLSGNTIYF. This rearrangement joins TRBV10-3 to TRBJ1-3; no reliable D call. V was shortened by 0 bases and J by 1 base, with 7 bases between the two germline ends. The length of the CDR3 is 15 residues. The germline V gene has CDR1 ENHRY and CDR2 SYGVKD.

The rearrangement uses TRBV13 and TRBJ1-4; D gene unclear. The germline V gene encodes CDR1 PRHDT and CDR2 FYEKMQ (reference sequence). This CDR3 is built from 17 residues. The V end lost 1 base, the J end lost 5 bases, and 17 bases lay between the germline ends. The CDR3 DNA follows: TGTGCCAGCAGCTTAGAGCGTGGAGAGACACAAAATGAAAAACTGTTTTTT. Protein: CASSLERGETQNEKLFF.

CDR3 nucleotides: TGTGCCTTAGGGGGCTACGAGCAGTACTTC. As protein: CALGGYEQYF. V and J are TRBV30 and TRBJ2-7, with a tentative D call TRBD1 (6 bases). The V end was cut by 7 bases, the J end by 3 bases, with 7 bases between. The CDR3 has 10 amino acids. Germline values: CDR1 GTSNPN, CDR2 SVGIG (reference sequence).

This clone showed up just a few times. The rearrangement joins TRBV10-2 to TRBJ2-1; D tentatively fits TRBD1 or TRBD2 (5 bases each). There are 14 residues in the CDR3. The germline V gene has CDR1 WSHSY and CDR2 SAAADI. Deletions cut 5 bases from V and 6 bases from J, with 14 bases between. The CDR3 DNA follows: TGCGCCAGCAGTCAAACGGGGCCGGGCAATGAGCAGTTCTTC. This gives the protein CASSQTGPGNEQFF.

This rearrangement joins TRBV5-1 to TRBJ1-1; D not certain. CDR1 SGHRS and CDR2 YFSETQ come from the germline V gene. The CDR3 is made up of 14 amino acids. V was trimmed by 5 bases and J by 5 bases, leaving 16 bases between them. The chain's CDR3 is CASRGDLLGTEAFF. CDR3 nucleotide sequence: TGCGCCAGCAGAGGTGACTTGTTAGGGACTGAAGCTTTCTTT.

This chain joins TRBV19 and TRBJ1-1; D gene ambiguous. The V end lost 3 bases, the J end lost 8 bases, and 7 bases lay between the germline ends. The germline CDR1 and CDR2 sequences are LNHDA and SQIVND (reference sequence). The CDR3 is 11 residues long. CDR3 loop: CASSMALEAFF. As DNA, the CDR3 is TGTGCCAGTAGTATGGCGTTGGAAGCTTTCTTT. Full variable domain (remainder filled in from reference TRBV19 and TRBJ1-1): DGGITQSPKYLFRKEGQNVTLSCEQNLNHDAMYWYRQDPGQGLRLIYYSQIVNDFQKGDIAEGYSVSREKKESFPLTVTSAQKNPTAFYLCASSMALEAFFGQGTRLTVV.

The chain has TRBV2 and TRBJ2-7; 8 nucleotides line up with TRBD1. Germline V gives CDR1 SNHLY, CDR2 FYNNEI. This CDR3 region has 14 residues. Losses at the gene ends were 8 bases for V and 6 bases for J; bases not matched to a gene: 12. CDR3 nucleotide sequence: TGTGCCAGCGGCTACAGGGGGTTAAACCTCGAGCAGTACTTC. This gives the protein CASGYRGLNLEQYF.

The V gene is TRBV19, the J gene TRBJ2-4, with D tentatively TRBD2 (7 bases). This CDR3 spans 16 amino acids. Deletions cut 7 bases from V and 1 base from J, with 17 bases between. Germline V CDR1 and CDR2: LNHDA, SQIVND (reference sequence). In DNA, the CDR3 is TGTGCCAGTACCCCAAGAGGGGGGGCGGCCAAAAACATTCAGTACTTC. Its translation: CASTPRGGAAKNIQYF.

The CDR3 bases are TGTGCCAGCAGCTTCGGGGGAAGTGGATATAGCAATCAGCCCCAGCATTTT. Translating it yields CASSFGGSGYSNQPQHF. The J gene is TRBJ1-5, the V gene TRBV5-6, with D possibly being TRBD1 (5 bases). CDR1 and CDR2 from the germline V gene are SGHDT and YYEEEE. CDR3 length: 17 residues. The germline V and J ends were trimmed by 2 bases and 0 bases, with 15 bases remaining between them.

CDR3 in amino acids: CASSLPSSYEQYF. The CDR3 nucleotides are TGCGCCAGCAGCTTACCCTCATCCTACGAGCAGTACTTC. V usage is TRBV5-1 and J usage is TRBJ2-7; D is undetermined. CDR1 is SGHRS and CDR2 is YFSETQ in the germline V gene. The CDR3 has 13 residues. Trimming left V 2 bases short and J 1 base short, with 7 bases between.

The chain joins TRBV13 to TRBJ2-5; TRBD2 matches 11 bases. Germline CDR1 PRHDT, CDR2 FYEKMQ (reference sequence). Unmatched junction bases numbered 5, after V lost 5 bases and J lost 0 bases. This CDR3 has 16 amino acids. CDR3 residues: CASSQRTSGYQETQYF. The CDR3 DNA follows: TGTGCCAGCAGCCAACGGACTAGCGGGTACCAAGAGACCCAGTACTTC.

This chain links TRBV28 with TRBJ2-1; D uncertain. V was shortened by 5 bases and J by 4 bases, with 15 bases between the two germline ends. The germline V gene encodes CDR1 MDHEN and CDR2 SYDVKM. The CDR3 is 15 residues long. The chain's CDR3 is CASSPRGPLYNEQFF. Here the CDR3 DNA reads TGTGCCAGCAGTCCCAGAGGCCCCCTATACAATGAGCAGTTCTTC.